This T cell receptor (beta chain) was sequenced for a study of T cell clonotyping in hematopoietic cell transplantation. Regarding the study as a whole: Graft donor and pretransplant recipient Inverse Simpson Index values predicted broader posttransplant TCR diversity.

With respect to this clone: Its antigen is as yet unknown. The junction does not match germline at one end; this may be a read error.

TCRdb keeps only in-frame clones here, not all; method: immunoSEQ multiplex PCR. The data hold roughly 13,000 clones, with 80% to 95% observed a single time. Recipients were bled about 28 days pretransplant and at posttransplant days 30, 100, 180. CDR3 length equals 13 residues. Germline V lookup: CDR1 SGHNT, CDR2 YYREEE (reference sequence). This TCR was sampled from a female patient aged 45-60 years who had an allogeneic stem cell transplant from an unrelated donor, so the T cells may come from the graft donor. Some clones in this sample may be carry-over from other donors' samples. Sequences were derived from PBMCs, sampled 100 days after allogeneic stem cell transplant. The chain is built from TRBV5-4 and TRBJ1-4; possibly TRBD1 for D (5 bases). This CDR3 is CWGWVVLDEKLFF. CDR3 DNA: TGCTGGGGGTGGGTCGTGCTCGATGAAAAACTGTTTTTT.